Each of the 21 T cell receptor beta chains below was sequenced from the same sample in a study of CD8+ T cells in alopecia areata. The treatment is: oral pan-JAK inhibitor, 5-10 mg twice daily. Extraction of RNA preceded its reverse transcription into cDNA, which served as the sequencing template. Sequencing was performed with immunoSEQ multiplex PCR; in TCRdb, only in-frame clones are kept and a portion is missing. The table records 80,000 to 100,000 clones, 40% to 50% of them present only once. Sequences were derived from CD8+ T cells sorted from blood, sampled at week 24, from a patient treated with tofacitinib. The receptor set was obtained from a human donor with alopecia areata.

V is TRBV29-1 and J is TRBJ2-7; TRBD1 matches at 9 bases. The V and J ends lost 5 bases and 4 bases, in that order; junction bases with no gene match: 3. The CDR3 contains 12 residues. Germline V CDR1 and CDR2: SQVTM, ANQGSEA. CDR3 in amino acids: CSVRDRDYEQYF. CDR3 in DNA: TGCAGCGTTCGGGACAGGGATTACGAGCAGTACTTC.

This clone was counted a few times. The chain is built from TRBV29-1 and TRBJ1-2; D call uncertain. V lost 3 bases, J lost 10 bases, and 3 bases lay in between. From germline, CDR1 is SQVTM and CDR2 ANQGSEA. CDR3 length: 8 amino acids. The CDR3 protein is CSVDDYTF. CDR3 DNA sequence: TGCAGCGTTGACGACTACACCTTC.

The V and J genes are TRBV15 and TRBJ1-5; D not certain. Germline V gene lookup returns CDR1 LNHNV and CDR2 YYDKDF (reference sequence). This CDR3 is built from 15 residues. V lost 5 bases, J lost 2 bases, and 13 bases lay in between. Here the CDR3 reads CATSGGLRRNQPQHF. DNA of the CDR3: TGTGCCACCAGCGGAGGCCTCCGGCGCAATCAGCCCCAGCATTTT.

This clone was detected only a few times. V and J are TRBV29-1 and TRBJ2-2, with TRBD2 matching over 9 bases. J was trimmed by 6 bases and V by 5 bases; bases with no gene match: 13. CDR1 is SQVTM and CDR2 is ANQGSEA in the germline V gene. The CDR3 is made up of 16 amino acids. CDR3 nucleotide sequence: TGCAGCGTTCAGTTGGTGGCGGGAGGGCCGCCCGGGGAGCTGTTTTTT. Its translation is CSVQLVAGGPPGELFF.

This clone was counted only a few times. V and J are TRBV29-1 and TRBJ2-6; TRBD2 might be the D (5 bases). Looked up from germline, CDR1 is SQVTM and CDR2 is ANQGSEA. This CDR3 spans 14 amino acids. V was clipped by 0 bases and J by 4 bases, with 7 bases between them. The CDR3 spells CSVEEGSGANVLTF. The CDR3 DNA is TGCAGCGTTGAAGAGGGGAGCGGGGCCAACGTCCTGACTTTC.

About this clone: One end of the junction does not line up with germline, which may come from a read error. This rearrangement joins TRBV4-1 to TRBJ1-5; possible D gene TRBD1, 6 bases. Germline CDR1 and CDR2: MGHRA and YSYEKL. This CDR3 is built from 14 residues. The CDR3 sequence: CASSLGQLNQPQHF. DNA of the CDR3: TGTGCCAGCAGCCTCGGACAGCTTAATCAGCCCCAGCATTTT.

The chain links TRBV5-6 to TRBJ2-2; D is perhaps TRBD1 (6 bases). V lost 2 bases, J lost 1 base, and 9 bases lay in between. In germline, CDR1 is SGHDT, CDR2 YYEEEE. This CDR3 comprises 15 residues. Written as DNA, the CDR3 is TGTGCCAGCAGCTTCAGGGGTTTGAACACCGGGGAGCTGTTTTTT. It is translated as CASSFRGLNTGELFF.

About this clone itself: Other DNA sequences in this sample translate to the same CDR3. This sequence joins TRBV9 and TRBJ1-1; a possible D gene is TRBD1 (5 bases). The length of the CDR3 is 14 residues. V gave up 4 bases and J gave up 1 base, with 11 bases separating them. The V gene's germline CDR1 is SGDLS and CDR2 YYNGEE. DNA of the CDR3: TGTGCCAGCAGCCCCGGGACGGGGAACACTGAAGCTTTCTTT. It codes for CASSPGTGNTEAFF.

This clone was counted only a few times. This rearrangement joins TRBV7-8 to TRBJ2-1; possibly TRBD2 for D (6 bases). The CDR3 has 15 residues. V was pared by 5 bases and J by 5 bases, with 16 bases between. Germline loops: CDR1 SGHVS, CDR2 FQNEAQ. CDR3 loop: CASSPPAERDNEQFF. The CDR3 coding sequence is TGTGCCAGCAGCCCCCCAGCGGAGCGGGACAATGAGCAGTTCTTC.

This chain uses TRBV2 with TRBJ1-2; D is uncertain. The CDR3 sequence is 11 residues long. Germline V gene data show CDR1 as SNHLY and CDR2 as FYNNEI. The ends were cut back, 7 bases at V and 3 bases at J, with 6 bases in the middle. The CDR3 sequence is CASKADYGYTF. In nucleotides, the CDR3 is TGTGCCAGCAAAGCAGACTATGGCTACACCTTC.

The chain employs TRBV7-2 and TRBJ2-5; possible D gene TRBD2, 6 bases. With 5 bases removed from V and 2 bases from J, the gap between germline ends came to 15 bases. CDR1 SGHTA and CDR2 FQGNSA come from the germline V gene. The CDR3 consists of 15 residues. The CDR3 DNA is TGTGCCAGCAGCCGTGCGGGACGGACACAAGAGACCCAGTACTTC. This codes for CASSRAGRTQETQYF.

This chain's CDR3 is CASSDPVGSGANVLTF. CDR3 nucleotide sequence: TGCGCCAGCAGCGACCCCGTTGGCTCTGGGGCCAACGTCCTGACTTTC. The gene calls are TRBV5-1 and TRBJ2-6, with D unclear. This CDR3 contains 16 residues. Germline V gene data show CDR1 as SGHRS and CDR2 as YFSETQ. Trimming took off 4 bases at V and 0 bases at J, with 11 bases between the two ends.

This clone has just a few counts. V gene TRBV7-8 combines with J gene TRBJ2-2; TRBD1 is a possible D gene (7 bases). CDR1 SGHVS and CDR2 FQNEAQ come from the germline V gene. The CDR3 loop spans 16 amino acids. V gave up 6 bases and J gave up 6 bases, with 20 bases separating them. In nucleotides, the CDR3 is TGTGCCAGCAGACCCGCAGGGGGGTTTATCGCCGGGGAGCTGTTTTTT. It is translated as CASRPAGGFIAGELFF.

This clone was detected only a few times. The V and J genes are TRBV4-1 and TRBJ2-7, with D perhaps given as TRBD1 or TRBD2 (6 bases each). Looked up from germline, CDR1 is MGHRA and CDR2 is YSYEKL. The ends were cut back, 2 bases at V and 6 bases at J, with 14 bases in the middle. The CDR3 consists of 14 residues. This CDR3 is CASSQYGGRSEQYF. The CDR3 DNA reads as TGCGCCAGCAGCCAATACGGGGGCCGATCCGAGCAGTACTTC.

This clone has a single count. The chain joins TRBV29-1 to TRBJ2-3; no definite D call. This CDR3 has 13 residues. The ends were cut back, 4 bases at V and 4 bases at J, with 12 bases in the middle. The germline gives CDR1 SQVTM, CDR2 ANQGSEA. The CDR3 protein is CSVVSRQSDTQYF. The CDR3 coding sequence is TGCAGCGTTGTGAGTAGACAATCAGATACGCAGTATTTT.

This chain uses TRBV4-1 with TRBJ1-2; the D gene is possibly TRBD1 (5 bases). Germline assignment: CDR1 MGHRA and CDR2 YSYEKL. The length of the CDR3 is 15 residues. Trimming removed 1 base at V and 9 bases at J, with 18 bases between. In nucleotides, the CDR3 is TGCGCCAGCAGCCAAGGAGATAGGGCGGGACTCCGCTACACCTTC. It encodes CASSQGDRAGLRYTF.

This clone came up once. The rearrangement joins TRBV27 to TRBJ2-2; D remains unclear. V was trimmed by 5 bases and J by 5 bases, leaving 6 bases between them. The CDR3 has 12 residues. CDR1 and CDR2 from the germline V gene are MNHEY and SMNVEV (reference sequence). CDR3 residues: CASSESTGELFF. The CDR3 nucleotides are TGTGCCAGCAGTGAAAGTACCGGGGAGCTGTTTTTT.

The chain couples TRBV6-1 to TRBJ1-1; maybe TRBD1 (6 bases). Trimming shortened V by 6 bases and J by 6 bases, and 11 bases separated the two germline ends. The CDR3 has 12 amino acids. Germline assignment: CDR1 MNHNS and CDR2 SASEGT. CDR3 residues: CASRPGEPEAFF. The CDR3 nucleotides read TGTGCCAGCAGACCAGGGGAACCTGAAGCTTTCTTT.

The chain couples TRBV28 to TRBJ2-7; D could derive from TRBD1 or TRBD2 (5 bases each). CDR3 length equals 14 residues. V lost 7 bases and J lost 4, with 17 bases in between. The V gene's germline CDR1 is MDHEN and CDR2 SYDVKM. CDR3 in DNA: TGTGCCAGCACCAGAGGGGCGGAGAGGTACGAGCAGTACTTC. Its translation is CASTRGAERYEQYF.

This clone was detected only a few times. This chain uses TRBV29-1 with TRBJ2-2; 7 bases line up with TRBD2. Looked up from germline, CDR1 is SQVTM and CDR2 is ANQGSEA. This CDR3 contains 15 residues. The trim removed 0 bases at V and 2 bases at J, leaving 3 bases unmatched. This CDR3 reads CSVEEGGVNTGELFF. Here the CDR3 DNA reads TGCAGCGTTGAAGAGGGAGGGGTAAACACCGGGGAGCTGTTTTTT.

This clone was counted only a few times. This rearrangement joins TRBV7-9 to TRBJ2-7; D is perhaps TRBD1 (6 bases). The CDR3 contains 13 residues. Trimming took off 7 bases at V and 3 bases at J, with 13 bases between the two ends. Germline-derived CDR1 and CDR2 are SEHNR and FQNEAQ (reference sequence). The CDR3 DNA follows: TGTGCCAGCACTTCGGGGACAAACTACGAGCAGTACTTC. Translating gives CASTSGTNYEQYF.